The 27 T cell receptor beta chains below all came from one sample that was sequenced in a study of T cell therapy after organ transplantation. Time point of the sample: 20-29 weeks after completion of therapy. Measured with immunoSEQ multiplex PCR; TCRdb has only the in-frame clones, and not every one. The sample lists about 20,000 clones, 65% to 85% seen once, with 30% to 40% in the top ten. These TCRs are of unknown antigen specificity. This specimen consisted of CD8+ T cells from blood, obtained after autologous CMV-specific T cell therapy. The receptors were sampled from a human patient who had received a solid organ transplant and had CMV disease. Certain T cells may be donor cells from the graft.

The V call is TRBV19, the J call TRBJ1-5; D unclear. Deletions cut 3 bases from V and 3 bases from J, with 9 bases between. This CDR3 spans 14 amino acids. CDR1 is LNHDA and CDR2 is SQIVND in the germline V gene (reference sequence). The CDR3 loop is CASSIVWVNQPQHF. The CDR3 DNA follows: TGTGCCAGTAGTATCGTGTGGGTCAATCAGCCCCAGCATTTT.

V usage is TRBV6-5 and J usage is TRBJ1-1; TRBD1 agrees at 9 bases. The CDR3 sequence is 13 residues long. Germline CDR1 MNHEY, CDR2 SVGAGI. Losses at the gene ends were 2 bases for V and 8 bases for J; bases not matched to a gene: 3. Written as DNA, the CDR3 is TGTGCCAGCAGTTACGGGACAGGGCTGGAAGCTTTCTTT. Translation gives CASSYGTGLEAFF.

The CDR3 region has the DNA TGTGCTAGTGGGGATCCGGGACAGGGCCCACTGCCCCAGCATTTT. This translates into CASGDPGQGPLPQHF. The chain is built from TRBV12-5 and TRBJ1-5; 9 nucleotides agree with TRBD1. V gave up 6 bases and J gave up 9 bases; unmatched junction bases: 12. Germline CDR1 LGHNT, CDR2 FRNRAP. The CDR3 is 15 residues long. The entire variable domain, with the rest obtained from reference TRBV12-5 and TRBJ1-5, is as follows: DARVTQTPRHKVTEMGQEVTMRCQPILGHNTVFWYRQTMMQGLELLAYFRNRAPLDDSGMPKDRFSAEMPDATLATLKIQPSEPRDSAVYFCASGDPGQGPLPQHFGDGTRLSIL.

The chain uses TRBV18 and TRBJ2-1; D assignment may be TRBD1 or TRBD2 (6 bases each). From germline, CDR1 is KGHSH and CDR2 LQKENI. V shed 6 bases and J shed 0 bases, with 12 bases lying between them. The CDR3 has 15 residues. Here the CDR3 DNA reads TGTGCCAGCTCCGGGGGCCAGATCTCCTACAATGAGCAGTTCTTC. Translation gives CASSGGQISYNEQFF.

The rearrangement uses TRBV15 and TRBJ1-2, with 11 bases identical to TRBD1. Trimming took 0 bases from V and 7 from J; bases not matched to a gene: 7. This CDR3 contains 16 residues. Germline CDR1 LNHNV, CDR2 YYDKDF (reference sequence). The CDR3 reads CATSRERGQGATGYTF. The DNA of the CDR3 is TGTGCCACCAGCAGAGAGCGTGGACAGGGGGCTACTGGCTACACCTTC.

This clone was seen a single time. The chain couples TRBV27 to TRBJ2-1; TRBD1 matches 7 bases. Germline-derived CDR1 and CDR2 are MNHEY and SMNVEV (reference sequence). Trimming took 6 bases from V and 5 from J; bases not matched to a gene: 7. The CDR3 contains 14 residues. The DNA for the CDR3 is TGTGCCAGCAGCCGGACAGGTCACGACAATGAGCAGTTCTTC. It is translated as CASSRTGHDNEQFF.

The rearrangement uses TRBV19 and TRBJ2-7, with a tentative D call TRBD2 (5 bases). V was cut by 2 bases and J by 1 base, with 9 bases left in between. The CDR3 totals 14 residues. Germline loops: CDR1 LNHDA, CDR2 SQIVND (reference sequence). DNA for the CDR3: TGTGCCAGTAGTATATTCGGGGAGTCCTACGAGCAGTACTTC. Protein: CASSIFGESYEQYF.

The chain combines TRBV13 with TRBJ2-1, with D perhaps being TRBD1 or TRBD2 (5 bases each). The CDR3 has 16 residues. Between the trimmed V and J ends, which lost 1 base and 2 bases, there was a span of 12 bases. Germline V gives CDR1 PRHDT, CDR2 FYEKMQ (reference sequence). CDR3 DNA sequence: TGTGCCAGCAGCTTAGAAGGAGCGGACACCTACAATGAGCAGTTCTTC. Its translation is CASSLEGADTYNEQFF.

This clone counts as medium-sized (0.01 to 0.1%). The gene calls are TRBV7-9 and TRBJ1-1; 7 positions match TRBD1. Losses at the gene ends were 5 bases for V and 8 bases for J; bases not matched to a gene: 17. The germline gives CDR1 SEHNR, CDR2 FQNEAQ (reference sequence). The CDR3 is made up of 16 amino acids. The CDR3 loop reads CASSLQGGGTLAEAFF. CDR3 nucleotide sequence: TGTGCCAGCAGCCTCCAGGGGGGCGGGACACTAGCCGAAGCTTTCTTT.

The rearrangement joins TRBV5-6 to TRBJ2-2; possible D gene TRBD2, 6 bases. From germline, CDR1 is SGHDT and CDR2 YYEEEE. V was trimmed by 4 bases and J by 0 bases, leaving 13 bases between them. CDR3 length: 16 residues. CDR3 nucleotide sequence: TGTGCCAGCAGCCCGGAGGGGATCGCGAACACCGGGGAGCTGTTTTTT. Its translation is CASSPEGIANTGELFF.

The rearrangement joins TRBV27 to TRBJ2-1; D is possibly TRBD1 (5 bases). With 3 bases removed from V and 2 bases from J, the gap between germline ends came to 8 bases. In germline, CDR1 is MNHEY, CDR2 SMNVEV (reference sequence). This CDR3 has 14 residues. The CDR3 nucleotides are TGTGCCAGCAGTTTGTGGGGCACCTACAATGAGCAGTTCTTC. Residues: CASSLWGTYNEQFF.

This clone was found once. The V and J genes are TRBV6-5 and TRBJ1-2; D might be TRBD1 (5 bases). Germline V gene lookup returns CDR1 MNHEY and CDR2 SVGAGI. This CDR3 contains 15 residues. V gave up 0 bases and J gave up 4 bases, with 12 bases separating them. This CDR3 reads CASSYSAGTSYGYTF. The CDR3 DNA reads as TGTGCCAGCAGTTACTCGGCAGGGACGAGCTATGGCTACACCTTC.

J is TRBJ1-5 and V is TRBV7-2; a weak D match, TRBD1 (6 bases). The germline gives CDR1 SGHTA, CDR2 FQGNSA. Trimming removed 5 bases at V and 5 bases at J, with 16 bases between. This CDR3 spans 15 amino acids. CDR3 region: CASSPTGPPYQPQHF. The CDR3 bases are TGTGCCAGCAGCCCAACAGGGCCCCCGTATCAGCCCCAGCATTTT. Full variable domain (remainder filled in from reference TRBV7-2 and TRBJ1-5): GAGVSQSPSNKVTEKGKDVELRCDPISGHTALYWYRQSLGQGLEFLIYFQGNSAPDKSGLPSDRFSAERTGGSVSTLTIQRTQQEDSAVYLCASSPTGPPYQPQHFGDGTRLSIL.

The rearrangement uses TRBV4-3 and TRBJ2-1, with no clear D. Germline loops: CDR1 LGHNA, CDR2 YSLEER. V was shortened by 1 base and J by 4 bases, with 14 bases between the two germline ends. This CDR3 contains 16 residues. This CDR3 reads CASSQGRQTGYNEQFF. CDR3 sequence (DNA): TGCGCCAGCAGCCAAGGGAGACAAACCGGATACAATGAGCAGTTCTTC.

This sequence joins TRBV6-5 and TRBJ2-5; D not certain. Germline CDR1 reads MNHEY; CDR2 reads SVGAGI. The CDR3 loop spans 14 amino acids. V was cut by 6 bases and J by 1 base, with 12 bases left in between. The CDR3 here is CASSPNSFQETQYF. CDR3 DNA: TGTGCCAGCAGCCCTAACAGTTTCCAAGAGACCCAGTACTTC.

In the case of this clone: Other DNA sequences in the same sample also yield this CDR3. The chain carries TRBV9 and TRBJ2-1; 7 nucleotides line up with TRBD2. CDR3 length: 14 residues. V lost 3 bases, J lost 1 base, and 1 base stayed unmatched. The germline V gene encodes CDR1 SGDLS and CDR2 YYNGEE. The DNA for the CDR3 is TGTGCCAGCAGCGGGACTAGTTCCTACAATGAGCAGTTCTTC. It translates to CASSGTSSYNEQFF.

The V and J genes are TRBV28 and TRBJ2-1, with D perhaps being TRBD1 or TRBD2 (5 bases each). V gave up 5 bases and J gave up 6 bases, with 14 bases separating them. There are 14 residues in the CDR3. CDR1 and CDR2 from the germline V gene are MDHEN and SYDVKM. CDR3 in DNA: TGTGCCAGCAGTCTCCTCGGGACCTCCAATGAGCAGTTCTTC. It encodes CASSLLGTSNEQFF.

The V and J genes are TRBV5-1 and TRBJ2-7, with no clear D. Deletions cut 0 bases from V and 5 bases from J, with 15 bases between. Germline assignment: CDR1 SGHRS and CDR2 YFSETQ. The CDR3 spans 15 residues. CDR3 DNA: TGCGCCAGCAGCTTGGCGTCTCAATGGTCCCACGAGCAGTACTTC. Its translation is CASSLASQWSHEQYF.

The rearrangement uses TRBV11-3 and TRBJ1-6; tentatively, D is TRBD1 (6 bases). CDR1 SGHNT and CDR2 YENEEA come from the germline V gene. The CDR3 has 15 residues. The V gene lost 0 bases and the J gene lost 8 bases, with 11 bases spanning the gap. The CDR3 DNA sequence: TGTGCCAGCAGCTTAGATGGGGGCGCGGATTCACCCCTCCACTTT. Encoded protein: CASSLDGGADSPLHF.

This chain links TRBV7-3 with TRBJ2-7; 10 bases match TRBD2. The CDR3 extends over 17 amino acids. The germline V gene encodes CDR1 SGHTA and CDR2 FQGTGA. V lost 2 bases and J lost 3; bases outside the gene matches: 10. The CDR3 loop is CASSLSGEAGGYYEQYF. CDR3 nucleotide sequence: TGTGCCAGCAGCTTATCCGGAGAAGCGGGAGGGTACTACGAGCAGTACTTC.

This chain connects TRBV19 to TRBJ1-1; D unresolved. This CDR3 is 14 amino acids long. V lost 5 bases and J 3 bases, leaving 13 bases between the germline ends. The germline V gene encodes CDR1 LNHDA and CDR2 SQIVND (reference sequence). The CDR3 is CASSPAGIYTEAFF. In DNA, the CDR3 is TGTGCCAGTAGTCCTGCGGGGATTTACACTGAAGCTTTCTTT.

V is TRBV4-3 and J is TRBJ1-1; perhaps TRBD1 as D (6 bases). Trimming stripped 3 bases from V and 2 bases from J, with 7 bases between. CDR3 length: 13 amino acids. The V gene's germline CDR1 is LGHNA and CDR2 YSLEER. DNA for the CDR3: TGCGCCAGCAGCCAGACAGGAAACACTGAAGCTTTCTTT. Residues: CASSQTGNTEAFF.

The rearrangement joins TRBV5-4 to TRBJ2-6, with TRBD2 identical over 9 bases. Losses at the gene ends were 1 base for V and 2 bases for J; bases not matched to a gene: 4. Germline loops: CDR1 SGHNT, CDR2 YYREEE (reference sequence). There are 17 residues in the CDR3. The CDR3 DNA follows: TGTGCCAGCAGCTTGATGGCGGGAGGGCCTGGGGCCAACGTCCTGACTTTC. It encodes CASSLMAGGPGANVLTF.

The chain combines TRBV2 with TRBJ2-4, with a possible D match to TRBD2 (6 bases). Germline loops: CDR1 SNHLY, CDR2 FYNNEI. This CDR3 has 13 residues. V was shortened by 0 bases and J by 7 bases, with 7 bases between the two germline ends. CDR3 sequence: CASSEARGNIQYF. CDR3 coding DNA: TGTGCCAGCAGTGAAGCGCGGGGTAACATTCAGTACTTC.

The genes are TRBV27 and TRBJ2-7; 9 bases are shared with TRBD1. Germline V CDR1 and CDR2: MNHEY, SMNVEV (reference sequence). Germline trimming cut 6 bases from V and 2 bases from J; bases unmatched to any gene: 8. The CDR3 consists of 15 residues. The CDR3 DNA reads TGTGCCAGCAGACCTACAGGGGGCAAGGCCTACGAGCAGTACTTC. As protein: CASRPTGGKAYEQYF.

This clone is medium-sized in the sample. The chain uses TRBV4-2 and TRBJ2-1; D is undetermined. V was pared by 4 bases and J by 6 bases, with 16 bases between. This CDR3 spans 15 amino acids. Looked up from germline, CDR1 is LGHNA and CDR2 is YNFKEQ. The CDR3 region is CASSPRPPPTNEQFF. As DNA, the CDR3 is TGTGCCAGCAGCCCTCGACCCCCACCAACCAATGAGCAGTTCTTC.

The chain recombines TRBV28 with TRBJ2-1; 8 bases fit TRBD2. The CDR3 is 14 amino acids. CDR1 and CDR2 (germline): MDHEN, SYDVKM. J was trimmed by 0 bases and V by 6 bases; bases with no gene match: 1. This chain's CDR3 is CASSSGSSYNEQFF. The DNA for the CDR3 is TGTGCCAGCAGCAGCGGGAGCTCCTACAATGAGCAGTTCTTC.